The present TCR beta chain was sequenced within a study of T cells after yellow fever vaccination. Study at large: When fractions had low cell numbers, they were prepared with SMART-Seq v4 Ultra Low Input. Study observations and caveats: Post-booster repertoires again held most primary-vaccination clones (just under 97% CD4, roughly 88% CD8). Abundant clonotypes from the bulk population could get into FACS-sorted repertoires as contaminants.

This clonotype has more than one count but fewer than ten. As yet, its antigen is unknown. Using its own MiXCR run on the 5' RACE reads, TCRdb lists one record per CDR3 protein. Among about 630,000 distinct CDR3 sequences listed, about 12% were seen once. The sample in question was PBMCs, obtained on the day of the yellow fever booster vaccination. The source is a man under 40 who received the YFV17D yellow fever vaccine.

CDR3 nucleotides: TGTGCCAGCAGTCGAGGAAGACAGGGGAGGAACTATGGCTACACCTTC. It codes for CASSRGRQGRNYGYTF. The chain links TRBV12-3 or TRBV12-4 to TRBJ1-2, with 8 bases identical to TRBD1. CDR3 size: 16 residues. The V segment lost 5 bases and the J segment 2 bases; nucleotides outside the gene matches: 10.